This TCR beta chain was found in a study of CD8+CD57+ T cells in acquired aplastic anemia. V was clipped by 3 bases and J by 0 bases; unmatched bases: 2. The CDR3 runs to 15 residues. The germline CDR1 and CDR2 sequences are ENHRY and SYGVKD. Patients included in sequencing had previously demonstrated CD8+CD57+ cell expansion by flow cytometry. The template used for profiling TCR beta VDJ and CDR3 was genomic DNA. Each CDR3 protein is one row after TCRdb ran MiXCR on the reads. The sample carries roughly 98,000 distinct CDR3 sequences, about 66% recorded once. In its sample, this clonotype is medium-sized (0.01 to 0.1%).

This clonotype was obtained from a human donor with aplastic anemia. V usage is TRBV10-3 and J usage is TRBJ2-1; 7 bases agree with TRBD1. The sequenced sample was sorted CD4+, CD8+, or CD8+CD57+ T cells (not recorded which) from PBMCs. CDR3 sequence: CAISDRDSSYNEQFF. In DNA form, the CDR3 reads TGTGCCATCAGTGACCGGGACAGCTCCTACAATGAGCAGTTCTTC.